The present T cell receptor (beta chain) was sequenced within a study of T cell responses to AZD1222 COVID-19 vaccine. The overall study: Second-dose intervals of approximately 4 or approximately 12 weeks were pooled. Study observations and caveats: Clonal diversity may have been underestimated in mostly white British donors. A reported finding is that nearly half of spike-specific TCRs target unmutated variant regions.

This clone came up once. Its antigen is not known. Trimming stripped 3 bases from V and 3 bases from J, with 15 bases between. CDR1 and CDR2 (germline): LNHDA, SQIVND (reference sequence). The CDR3 totals 15 residues. This table comes from immunoSEQ multiplex PCR, and its TCRdb copy is limited to in-frame clones, with some not included. Here the sample spans about 90,000 clones, over 80% being singletons. This sample comprised peripheral blood, obtained on day 0 of AZD1222 vaccination. The origin of this receptor is an adult in good health. The J gene is TRBJ2-7, the V gene TRBV19, with D perhaps matching TRBD2 (6 bases). CDR3: CASSIGWEEYYEQYF. CDR3 nucleotide sequence: TGTGCCAGTAGTATCGGGTGGGAGGAGTACTACGAGCAGTACTTC.